These T cell receptor beta chains were read from a single sample in a study of blood T cell repertoires in COVID-19. Sequenced by immunoSEQ multiplex PCR; TCRdb stores in-frame clones only, minus some. The sample carries 65,000 to 85,000 clones, more than 70% recorded once. The sequenced sample consisted of peripheral blood. These receptors all come from a human donor in a cohort sampled during active COVID-19. CDR3s include the opening cysteine and the closing phenylalanine or tryptophan. The order of the fields is V gene, J gene, CDR3 protein.

TRBV5-1	TRBJ1-1	CASSHPGQGVRGTEAFF
TRBV2	TRBJ2-6	CASSYSSSGANVLTF
TRBV4-3	TRBJ2-6	CASSPRFSGANVLTF
TRBV3-1/TRBV3-2	TRBJ1-1	CASSSFPGGGPEAFF
TRBV18	TRBJ2-7	CASSPNPGQVTQYF
TRBV20-1	TRBJ1-5	CSASRGPKNQPQHF
TRBV24-1	TRBJ2-1	CATSDPSTGGYNEQFF
TRBV5-1	TRBJ1-2	CASSLARQGNGYTF
TRBV28	TRBJ2-5	CASSPRGTATGTQYF
TRBV5-5	TRBJ2-3	CASSLERRTSTDTQYF
TRBV10-3	TRBJ2-5	CAIKQAGEETQYF
TRBV27	TRBJ1-6	CASSLRPYNSPLHF
TRBV7-2	TRBJ1-4	CASSLTPIREKLFF
TRBV4-3	TRBJ2-1	CASSPTTVNEQFF
TRBV10-3	TRBJ2-5	CAISEAGGLQETQYF
TRBV6-6	TRBJ2-3	CASSSTSTDTQYF
TRBV18	TRBJ1-2	CASSPWAGGFNGYTF
TRBV5-1	TRBJ2-1	CASSLDGDSYNEQFF
TRBV5-6	TRBJ1-2	CASRGALRYGYTF
TRBV5-1	TRBJ2-7	CASRQPGQGAYEQYF
TRBV29-1	TRBJ2-1	CSVVTGGGIYNEQFF
TRBV30	TRBJ2-2	CAWRSSRSDTGELFF
TRBV5-1	TRBJ2-7	CASSLAGRAYEQYF
TRBV7-3	TRBJ2-1	CASSSTGSFNEQFF
TRBV9	TRBJ2-1	CASSAPTSGKTYNEQFF
TRBV5-1	TRBJ2-5	CASSTGQGRETQYF
TRBV29-1	TRBJ1-5	CSVGLGQGYNQPQHF
TRBV10-2	TRBJ2-5	CASRRLDTTSGETQYF
TRBV7-2	TRBJ2-2	CASSSRGSSAGELFF
TRBV3-1/TRBV3-2	TRBJ2-7	CASSHGGPNEQYF
TRBV7-2	TRBJ2-7	CASSLGGASSEQYF
TRBV5-6	TRBJ2-5	CASSLGTEETQYF
TRBV12-3/TRBV12-4	TRBJ1-1	CASSFRGTEAFF
TRBV27	TRBJ1-4	CASSPLGTGNEKLFF
TRBV11-2	TRBJ2-5	CASSLASGGYETQYF
TRBV9	TRBJ2-1	CASSVGSGVGYNEQFF
TRBV6-2/TRBV6-3	TRBJ2-3	CASSGRLAGALDTQYF
TRBV5-5	TRBJ2-3	CASSGLLALTSTDTQYF
TRBV30	TRBJ1-1	CAWSVLSEAFF
TRBV7-9	TRBJ2-2	CASSSTSGGSGELFF
TRBV6-5	TRBJ1-1	CASSSNQGAPNTEAFF